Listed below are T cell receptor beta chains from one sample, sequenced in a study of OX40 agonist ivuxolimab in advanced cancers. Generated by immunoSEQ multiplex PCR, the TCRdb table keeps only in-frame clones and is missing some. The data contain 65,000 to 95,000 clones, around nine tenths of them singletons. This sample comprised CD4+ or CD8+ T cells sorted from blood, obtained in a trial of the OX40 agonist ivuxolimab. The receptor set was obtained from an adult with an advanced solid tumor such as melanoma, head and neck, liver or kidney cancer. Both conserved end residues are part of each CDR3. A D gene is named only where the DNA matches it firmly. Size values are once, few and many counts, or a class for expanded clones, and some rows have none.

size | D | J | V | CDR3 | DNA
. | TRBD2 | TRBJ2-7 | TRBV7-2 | CASSLSGLAASYEQYF | TGTGCCAGCAGCTTATCGGGACTAGCGGCGAGCTACGAGCAGTACTTC
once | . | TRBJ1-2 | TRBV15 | CATSTTRTKGGYTF | TGTGCCACCAGCACGACACGGACCAAGGGTGGCTACACCTTC
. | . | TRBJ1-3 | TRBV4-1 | CASSQRDSSGNTIYF | TGCGCCAGCAGCCAAAGGGACTCCTCTGGAAACACCATATATTTT
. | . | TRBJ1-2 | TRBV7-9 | CASSYDGNYGYTF | TGTGCCAGCAGTTATGACGGAAACTATGGCTACACCTTC
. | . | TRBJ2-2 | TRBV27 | CASSFRPRWSTGELFF | TGTGCCAGCAGTTTTCGCCCCAGGTGGTCAACCGGGGAGCTGTTTTTT
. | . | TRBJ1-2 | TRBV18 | CASSPQRTGLNYGYTF | TGTGCCAGCTCACCCCAAAGAACAGGGCTGAACTATGGCTACACCTTC
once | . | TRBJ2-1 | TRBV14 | CASSAQGYEQFF | TGTGCCAGCAGCGCACAGGGTTATGAGCAGTTCTTC
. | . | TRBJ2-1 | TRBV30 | CAWGQHNEQFF | TGTGCCTGGGGGCAACACAATGAGCAGTTCTTC
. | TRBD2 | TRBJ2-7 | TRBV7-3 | CASSLTGTSTYEQYF | TGTGCCAGCAGCTTAACAGGGACTAGCACCTACGAGCAGTACTTC
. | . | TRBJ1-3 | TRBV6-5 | CASGTAYSGNTIYF | TGTGCCAGTGGTACAGCATACTCTGGAAACACCATATATTTT
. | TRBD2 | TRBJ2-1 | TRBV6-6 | CASIVKGLAGDEQFF | TGTGCCAGCATCGTAAAGGGACTAGCGGGAGATGAGCAGTTCTTC
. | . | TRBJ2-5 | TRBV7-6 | CASSLVAARQETQYF | TGTGCCAGCAGCTTAGTAGCGGCGCGCCAAGAGACCCAGTACTTC
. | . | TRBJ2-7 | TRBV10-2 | CASRVGLEQYF | TGCGCCAGCAGAGTCGGGCTTGAGCAGTACTTC
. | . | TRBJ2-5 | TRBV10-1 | CASSARVQETQYF | TGCGCCAGCAGTGCGCGCGTTCAAGAGACCCAGTACTTC
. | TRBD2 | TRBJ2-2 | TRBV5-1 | CASSATSGGISTGELFF | TGCGCCAGCAGCGCTACTAGCGGGGGGATTAGCACCGGGGAGCTGTTTTTT
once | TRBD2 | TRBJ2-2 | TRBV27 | CASSLTSGVGAGELFF | TGTGCCAGCAGTTTAACTAGCGGGGTGGGTGCCGGGGAGCTGTTTTTT
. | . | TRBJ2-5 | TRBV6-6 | CASSQGQVSETQYF | TGTGCCAGCAGTCAGGGACAAGTCTCAGAGACCCAGTACTTC
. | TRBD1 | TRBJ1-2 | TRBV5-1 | CASSLAGQGTDGYTF | TGCGCCAGCAGCTTGGCGGGACAGGGAACAGATGGCTACACCTTC
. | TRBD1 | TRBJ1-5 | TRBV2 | CASSWTGPQHF | TGTGCCAGCAGTTGGACAGGACCCCAGCATTTT
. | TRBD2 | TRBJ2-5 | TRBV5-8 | CASSPAGGRTGETQYF | TGTGCCAGCAGCCCGGCGGGAGGCCGCACGGGAGAGACCCAGTACTTC
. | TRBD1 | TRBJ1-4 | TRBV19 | CASTLRTGGRGNEKLFF | TGTGCCAGTACCCTGCGGACAGGGGGCAGGGGTAATGAAAAACTGTTTTTT
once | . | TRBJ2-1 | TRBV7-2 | CASSFTSWHEQFF | TGTGCCAGCAGCTTCACTAGTTGGCATGAGCAGTTCTTC
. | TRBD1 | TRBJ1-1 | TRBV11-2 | CASSLALDRDGMNTEAFF | TGTGCCAGCAGCTTAGCTTTGGACAGGGATGGGATGAACACTGAAGCTTTCTTT
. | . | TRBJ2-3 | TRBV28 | CASSFYRRADTQYF | TGTGCCAGCAGTTTTTATAGGCGGGCAGATACGCAGTATTTT
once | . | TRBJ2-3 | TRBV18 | CASSPDRLSTDTQYF | TGTGCCAGCTCACCCGACAGACTCAGCACAGATACGCAGTATTTT
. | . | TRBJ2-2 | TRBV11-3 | CASSLETTGELFF | TGTGCCAGCAGCTTAGAAACAACCGGGGAGCTGTTTTTT
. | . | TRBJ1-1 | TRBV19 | CASQRQLNTEAFF | TGTGCCTCCCAGCGGCAGCTGAACACTGAAGCTTTCTTT
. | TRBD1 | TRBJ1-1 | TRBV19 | CASSKQGNSNTEAFF | TGTGCCAGTAGTAAACAGGGGAACTCGAACACTGAAGCTTTCTTT
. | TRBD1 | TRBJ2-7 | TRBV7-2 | CASNRGDFSYEQYF | TGTGCCAGCAACAGGGGCGATTTCTCCTACGAGCAGTACTTC
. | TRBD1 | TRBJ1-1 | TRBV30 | CARQGGLNTEAFF | TGTGCCCGACAGGGGGGATTGAACACTGAAGCTTTCTTT
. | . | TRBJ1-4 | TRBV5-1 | CASSLSVLDEKLFF | TGCGCCAGCAGCTTGTCGGTTTTGGATGAAAAACTGTTTTTT
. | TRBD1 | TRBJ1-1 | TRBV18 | CASSPPSGQGKAAFF | TGTGCCAGCTCACCACCGAGTGGACAGGGGAAAGCGGCTTTCTTT
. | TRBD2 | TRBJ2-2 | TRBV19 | CASSFSGPTGELFF | TGTGCCAGTAGCTTTAGCGGGCCTACCGGGGAGCTGTTTTTT
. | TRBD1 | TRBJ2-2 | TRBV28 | CASSPGQGKVAAANTGELFF | TGTGCCAGCAGCCCCGGACAGGGAAAGGTAGCGGCAGCGAACACCGGGGAGCTGTTTTTT
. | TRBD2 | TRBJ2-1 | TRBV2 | CASSGWAGGPNEQFF | TGTGCCAGCAGTGGTTGGGCGGGGGGACCCAATGAGCAGTTCTTC
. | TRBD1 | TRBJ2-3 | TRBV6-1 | CASSVDRDTDTQYF | TGTGCCAGCAGTGTGGACAGGGATACAGATACGCAGTATTTT
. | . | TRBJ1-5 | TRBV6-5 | CASSFFKERDNQPQHF | TGTGCCAGCAGTTTTTTCAAAGAGAGGGACAATCAGCCCCAGCATTTT
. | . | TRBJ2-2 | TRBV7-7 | CASSLDRNTGELFF | TGTGCCAGCAGCTTGGACAGGAACACCGGGGAGCTGTTTTTT
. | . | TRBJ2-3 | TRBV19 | CASSPRAENTQYF | TGTGCCAGTAGTCCCCGGGCTGAAAATACGCAGTATTTT
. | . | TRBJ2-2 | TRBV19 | CASTLSGTGELFF | TGTGCCAGTACCCTAAGCGGAACCGGGGAGCTGTTTTTT
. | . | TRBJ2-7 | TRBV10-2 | CASNLGTAYEQYF | TGCGCCAGCAATCTCGGGACGGCCTACGAGCAGTACTTC
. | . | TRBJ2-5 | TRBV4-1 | CASSQLEQETQYF | TGCGCCAGCAGCCAATTAGAGCAAGAGACCCAGTACTTC
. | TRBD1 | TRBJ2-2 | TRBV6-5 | CASRPRQGTGELFF | TGTGCCAGCAGGCCCCGACAGGGAACCGGGGAGCTGTTTTTT
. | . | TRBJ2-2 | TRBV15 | CATSPGGRANTGELFF | TGTGCCACCAGCCCGGGGGGCCGAGCGAACACCGGGGAGCTGTTTTTT
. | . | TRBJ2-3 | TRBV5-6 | CASSPDTDTQYF | TGTGCCAGCAGCCCTGACACAGATACGCAGTATTTT
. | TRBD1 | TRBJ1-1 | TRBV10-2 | CASSQTGGGTEAFF | TGCGCCAGCAGCCAGACAGGGGGCGGCACTGAAGCTTTCTTT
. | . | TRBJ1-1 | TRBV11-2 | CASSSTTGNTEAFF | TGTGCCAGCAGCTCGACTACAGGGAACACTGAAGCTTTCTTT
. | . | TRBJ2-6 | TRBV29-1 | CSVDTGANVLTF | TGCAGCGTTGATACAGGGGCCAACGTCCTGACTTTC
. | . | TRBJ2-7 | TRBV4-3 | CASSQDGPERGGEQYF | TGCGCCAGCAGCCAAGATGGCCCTGAAAGAGGGGGCGAGCAGTACTTC
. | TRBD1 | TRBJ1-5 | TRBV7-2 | CASSRTGGAGNQPQHF | TGTGCCAGCAGCCGGACAGGCGGGGCAGGCAATCAGCCCCAGCATTTT
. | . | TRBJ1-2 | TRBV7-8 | CASSLVVQSNYGYTF | TGTGCCAGCAGCTTAGTTGTCCAGTCTAACTATGGCTACACCTTC
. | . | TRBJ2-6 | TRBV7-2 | CASSLARIAGANVLTF | TGTGCCAGCAGCTTAGCCCGGATAGCTGGGGCCAACGTCCTGACTTTC
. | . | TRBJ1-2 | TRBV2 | CATHSYGYTF | TGTGCCACCCACAGCTATGGCTACACCTTC
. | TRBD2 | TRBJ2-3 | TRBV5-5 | CASSFRAGPGLAGPYTQYF | TGTGCCAGCAGCTTTCGGGCGGGCCCGGGACTAGCGGGACCTTATACGCAGTATTTT
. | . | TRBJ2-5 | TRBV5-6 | CASSLSARKQETQYF | TGTGCCAGCAGCTTGTCGGCGCGAAAGCAAGAGACCCAGTACTTC
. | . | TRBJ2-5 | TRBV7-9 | CASSSIKGGGLETQYF | TGTGCCAGCAGCTCCATCAAGGGGGGGGGCTTAGAGACCCAGTACTTC
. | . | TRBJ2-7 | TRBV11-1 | CASSLVGSSTRGLREQYF | TGTGCCAGCAGCTTAGTGGGCAGTTCTACTCGAGGGCTACGGGAGCAGTACTTC
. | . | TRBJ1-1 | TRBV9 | CASSPRTTVEASF | TGTGCCAGCAGCCCCCGGACTACCGTAGAAGCTTCCTTT
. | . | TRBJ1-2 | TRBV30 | CAWSAGQGGGNYGYTF | TGTGCCTGGAGTGCGGGACAAGGGGGAGGTAACTATGGCTACACCTTC